This T cell receptor beta chain was profiled in a study of T-cell memory formation after mild COVID-19. As for the study in general: TCR clusters mostly belonged to single donors.

To note about this clonotype: What it binds is unknown.

Study-wide results and limits: Certain responding clones were present in pre-infection memory, suggesting participation of cross-reactive memory. Contracting CD4+ clones lay largely in CM and EM, with CD8+ ones residing in EMRA.

V was pared by 3 bases and J by 7 bases, with 6 bases of the junction left unmatched. This CDR3 comprises 14 residues. CDR1 and CDR2 from the germline V gene are SGHDT and YYEEEE. TCRdb re-called the 5' RACE reads through MiXCR, storing one row per CDR3 protein. Here the sample spans 450,000 or so distinct CDR3 sequences, 20% being singletons. This TCR came from an adult woman who had mild COVID-19 (a few samples of this study predate the infection). Cell type and time point are not known. The source material was PBMCs or a T cell subset sorted from them (not recorded which). The rearrangement links TRBV5-6 to TRBJ1-5; 8 positions match TRBD1. The CDR3 spells CASSSDRVKQPQHF. The CDR3 region has the DNA TGTGCCAGCAGCTCGGACAGGGTAAAACAGCCCCAGCATTTT.